This T cell receptor (beta chain) was sequenced during a study of Graves' ophthalmopathy and Graves' hyperthyroidism. Findings and limits, study-wide: Most thyroid clonotypes with frequency above 0.001 were detected in blood too.

The germline CDR1 and CDR2 sequences are SEHNR and FQNEAQ (reference sequence). CDR3 length equals 13 residues. V was cut by 3 bases and J by 7 bases, with 12 bases left in between. Amplified material comprised TCR beta CDR3 regions derived from RNA transcripts. HTBI primers served in a first-round RT-PCR, which a second-round multiplex PCR followed. TCRdb re-called the multiplex PCR reads through MiXCR, storing one row per CDR3 protein. This sample yields 600,000 to 950,000 distinct CDR3 sequences, of which around 40% are seen a single time; approximately 46% belongs to the top ten. Regarding this clonotype: Its antigen is undetermined.

V is TRBV7-9 and J is TRBJ1-1; D is unresolved. This clonotype originated in an adult man with Graves' ophthalmopathy. Sequenced: peripheral blood. CDR3 in amino acids: CASSFRRSSEAFF. Written as DNA, the CDR3 is TGTGCCAGCAGCTTTAGGAGGTCCAGTGAAGCTTTCTTT.